This T cell receptor beta chain was obtained from a study of T cell responses to AZD1222 COVID-19 vaccine. This clone was counted once. Its antigen is unknown. CDR3 length equals 16 residues. The germline V and J ends were trimmed by 5 bases and 2 bases, with 16 bases remaining between them. The V gene's germline CDR1 is MNHEY and CDR2 SMNVEV (reference sequence). Study observations and caveats: No repertoire was sampled before or during the peak T cell response, only after it.

The data were produced by immunoSEQ multiplex PCR, yet TCRdb's version contains in-frame clones alone and is incomplete. The data hold 85,000 to 130,000 clones, with around 86% observed a single time. The sample in question was peripheral blood, obtained 28 days after the second dose of the MenACWY control vaccine. The receptor was derived from an adult who received the MenACWY meningococcal vaccine as a control. The chain employs TRBV27 and TRBJ2-1; D gene uncertain. The CDR3 nucleotides read TGTGCCAGCAGTACCATACTCCAGGTAGCCTACAATGAGCAGTTCTTC. It specifies CASSTILQVAYNEQFF.